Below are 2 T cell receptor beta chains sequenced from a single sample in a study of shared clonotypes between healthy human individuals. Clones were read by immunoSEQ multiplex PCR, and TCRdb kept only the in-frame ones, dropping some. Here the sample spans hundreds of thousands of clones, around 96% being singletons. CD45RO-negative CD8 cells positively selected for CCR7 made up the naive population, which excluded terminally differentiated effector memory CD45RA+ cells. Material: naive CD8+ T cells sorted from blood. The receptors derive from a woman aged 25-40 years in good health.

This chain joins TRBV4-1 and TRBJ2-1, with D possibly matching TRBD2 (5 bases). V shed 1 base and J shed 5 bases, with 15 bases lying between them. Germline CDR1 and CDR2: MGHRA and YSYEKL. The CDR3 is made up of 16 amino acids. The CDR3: CASSQVVLAPHNEQFF. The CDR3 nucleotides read TGCGCCAGCAGCCAAGTAGTCCTAGCCCCCCACAATGAGCAGTTCTTC.

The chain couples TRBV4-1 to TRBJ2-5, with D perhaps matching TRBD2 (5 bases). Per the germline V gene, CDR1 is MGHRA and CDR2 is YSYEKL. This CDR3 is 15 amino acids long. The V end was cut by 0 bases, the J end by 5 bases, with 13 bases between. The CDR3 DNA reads TGCGCCAGCAGCCAAGAGTCAGAGGGTCGGGAGACCCAGTACTTC. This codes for CASSQESEGRETQYF.